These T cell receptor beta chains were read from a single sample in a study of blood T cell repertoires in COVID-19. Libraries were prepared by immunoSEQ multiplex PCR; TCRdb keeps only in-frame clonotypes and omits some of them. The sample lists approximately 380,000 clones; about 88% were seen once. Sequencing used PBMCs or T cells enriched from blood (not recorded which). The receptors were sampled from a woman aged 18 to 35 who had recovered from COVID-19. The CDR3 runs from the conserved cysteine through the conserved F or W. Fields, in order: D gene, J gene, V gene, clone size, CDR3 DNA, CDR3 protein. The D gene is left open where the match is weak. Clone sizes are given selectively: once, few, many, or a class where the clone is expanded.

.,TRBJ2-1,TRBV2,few,TGTGCCAGCAGATGGGGGGGCTCTGAGCAGTTCTTC,CASRWGGSEQFF
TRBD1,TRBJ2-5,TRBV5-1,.,TGCGCCAGCAGCTTGGGTGACAGGGGACGGGGGGAGACCCAGTACTTC,CASSLGDRGRGETQYF
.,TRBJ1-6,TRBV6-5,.,TGTGCCAGCAGTTACAGGGGAATTGATTCACCCCTCCACTTT,CASSYRGIDSPLHF
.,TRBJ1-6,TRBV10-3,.,TGTGCCATCAGTGACAGGGCCAATAATTCACCCCTCCACTTT,CAISDRANNSPLHF
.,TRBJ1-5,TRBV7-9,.,TGTGCCAGCAGCGCTGACATTAGCAATCAGCCCCAGCATTTT,CASSADISNQPQHF
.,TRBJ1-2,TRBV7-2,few,TGTGCCAGCAGCCCAGGATCCTATGGCTACACCTTC,CASSPGSYGYTF
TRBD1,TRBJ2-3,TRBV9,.,TGTGCCAGCAGCGTAGGACAGGGGATGAATACGCAGTATTTT,CASSVGQGMNTQYF
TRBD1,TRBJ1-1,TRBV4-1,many,TGCGCCAGCAGCCGGGACAGGGGGGAGGTTGAAGCTTTCTTT,CASSRDRGEVEAFF
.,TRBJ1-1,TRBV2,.,TGTGCCAGCAGTGTTCAGACAGGTTGGGAGGCTTTCTTT,CASSVQTGWEAFF
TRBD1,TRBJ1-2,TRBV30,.,TGTGCCTGGAGTTCAGGACAGGAAATTGTTGGCTACACCTTC,CAWSSGQEIVGYTF
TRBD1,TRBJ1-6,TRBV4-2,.,TGTGCCAGCAGCCAGTACGACCAGGGGGCTGAGGCTTCACCCCTCCACTTT,CASSQYDQGAEASPLHF
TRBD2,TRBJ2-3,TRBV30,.,TGTGCCTGGAGTACCGGGACTACCTACACAGATACGCAGTATTTT,CAWSTGTTYTDTQYF
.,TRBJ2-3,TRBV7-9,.,TGTGCCAGCAGCCTCCGGGATGCAGGTGCAGATACGCAGTATTTT,CASSLRDAGADTQYF
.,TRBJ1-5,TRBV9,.,TGTGCCAGCAGCTCCGGACAGTTCAATCAGCCCCAGCATTTT,CASSSGQFNQPQHF
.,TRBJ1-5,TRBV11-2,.,TGTGCCAGCAGCTTAAGCGATCAGCCCCAGCATTTT,CASSLSDQPQHF
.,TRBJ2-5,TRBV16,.,TGTGCCAGCAGCCAAAGCGGAGGGGCAGAGACCCAGTACTTC,CASSQSGGAETQYF
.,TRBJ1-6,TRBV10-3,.,TGTGCCATCAGTGAGTCGGCGGGGAATTCACCCCTCCACTTT,CAISESAGNSPLHF
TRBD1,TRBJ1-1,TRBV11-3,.,TGTGCCAGCAGCCGGACAGGGTTTGGCACTGAAGCTTTCTTT,CASSRTGFGTEAFF